The present T cell receptor (beta chain) was sequenced within a study of human T cells and chemical hapten exposure. In the study overall: Alopecia areata, totalis or universalis affected patients who were mostly female.

Germline lookup yields CDR1 KGHSH and CDR2 LQKENI. This CDR3 is built from 15 residues. Trimming left V 4 bases short and J 1 base short, with 10 bases between. Authors' data handling: Across samples, TCR counts had a median of about 93,000 and ranged from about 20,000 to 750,000. Each CDR3 protein is one row after TCRdb ran MiXCR on the RACE reads. In this record, the V and J calls reflect TCRdb's handling and not the investigators' own analysis. The sample lists about 120,000 distinct CDR3 sequences, about 14% occurring once. The time point denotes: pre-sensitization, week 0. Treatment of the sample: therapeutic diphenylcyclopropenone sensitization with weekly scalp DPC.

The chain recombines TRBV18 with TRBJ2-2; the D gene is possibly TRBD1 (5 bases). This receptor was taken from a woman in her late teens or twenties with alopecia areata. Some clones in this sample may be carry-over from other donors' samples. The sample was whole blood, taken in connection with sensitization to the hapten diphenylcyclopropenone (DPC). The CDR3 nucleotides read TGTGCCAGCTCACGCGACAGTTGGAACACCGGGGAGCTGTTTTTT. Translated, it gives CASSRDSWNTGELFF. The whole variable domain, remainder taken from reference TRBV18 and TRBJ2-2, is NAGVMQNPRHLVRRRGQEARLRCSPMKGHSHVYWYRQLPEEGLKFMVYLQKENIIDESGMPKERFSAEFPKEGPSILRIQQVVRGDSAAYFCASSRDSWNTGELFFGEGSRLTVL.